Shown below are 23 T cell receptor beta chains from a single sample sequenced in a study of blood T cell repertoires in COVID-19. Libraries were prepared by immunoSEQ multiplex PCR; TCRdb keeps only in-frame clonotypes and omits some of them. This table has approximately 480,000 clones, 75% to 90% appearing once. The material sequenced was PBMCs or T cells enriched from blood (not recorded which). These receptors all stem from a woman aged 18-29 years who had recovered from COVID-19.

The chain combines TRBV3-1 (or the pseudogene TRBV3-2) with TRBJ2-3, with TRBD2 matching 14 bases. V was pared by 6 bases and J by 5 bases, with 4 bases of the junction left unmatched. The CDR3 runs to 15 residues. Germline V gives CDR1 LGHDT, CDR2 YNNKEL (reference sequence). CDR3 coding DNA: TGTGCCAGCAGAGGACTAGCGGGAGGAGGAGATACGCAGTATTTT. It yields the protein CASRGLAGGGDTQYF.

The chain uses TRBV7-9 and TRBJ2-5, with D uncertain. Germline V gene sequence: CDR1 SEHNR, CDR2 FQNEAQ (reference sequence). There are 15 residues in the CDR3. V gave up 5 bases and J gave up 2 bases, with 15 bases separating them. The CDR3 here is CASSPLVGPQETQYF. The CDR3 coding sequence is TGTGCCAGCAGCCCCCTAGTGGGTCCACAAGAGACCCAGTACTTC.

V usage is TRBV5-1 and J usage is TRBJ2-2; maybe TRBD1 (5 bases). Trimming shortened V by 5 bases and J by 4 bases, and 12 bases separated the two germline ends. CDR3 length equals 14 residues. Germline values: CDR1 SGHRS, CDR2 YFSETQ. The CDR3 DNA is TGCGCCAGCAGGCTGGACACTACCACCGGGGAGCTGTTTTTT. As protein: CASRLDTTTGELFF.

In its sample, this clone was seen once. V is TRBV14 and J is TRBJ2-3; 8 positions agree with TRBD1. The germline V gene encodes CDR1 SGHDN and CDR2 FVKESK. The junction had 10 bases not matched to a gene; V was cut back by 6 bases and J by 5 bases. This CDR3 is built from 15 residues. The chain's CDR3 is CASSPWTGPEDTQYF. DNA for the CDR3: TGTGCCAGCAGTCCCTGGACAGGGCCAGAAGATACGCAGTATTTT.

This clone was observed once. This chain joins TRBV3-1 (or the pseudogene TRBV3-2) and TRBJ2-2; 7 bases align to TRBD2. The germline CDR1 and CDR2 sequences are LGHDT and YNNKEL (reference sequence). J gave up 4 bases and V 1 base, and 6 bases lay outside the gene matches. This CDR3 has 16 amino acids. The CDR3 coding sequence is TGTGCCAGCAGCCAAGCAGGACTAGAGGGCACCGGGGAGCTGTTTTTT. This sequence encodes CASSQAGLEGTGELFF.

The chain recombines TRBV3-1 (or the pseudogene TRBV3-2) with TRBJ1-2; TRBD1 is a possible D gene (5 bases). The CDR3 is made up of 12 amino acids. Germline CDR1 is LGHDT and CDR2 is YNNKEL (reference sequence). V lost 5 bases, J lost 7 bases, and 11 bases lay in between. The DNA of the CDR3 is TGTGCCAGCAGCTCCACGCAGGGTGGCTACACCTTC. Its translation is CASSSTQGGYTF.

Written as DNA, the CDR3 is TGCGCCAGCAGCCTACGGACTAGCGGATTGGGGGCACACACAGATACGCAGTATTTT. Translating it yields CASSLRTSGLGAHTDTQYF. The chain carries TRBV5-1 and TRBJ2-3; TRBD2 matches at 10 bases. Germline V lookup: CDR1 SGHRS, CDR2 YFSETQ. The junction had 16 bases not matched to a gene; V was cut back by 4 bases and J by 2 bases. The CDR3 covers 19 residues.

This chain joins TRBV3-1 (or the pseudogene TRBV3-2) and TRBJ1-3; possible D gene TRBD1, 6 bases. The V and J ends lost 2 bases and 0 bases respectively, with 11 bases between them. Germline loops: CDR1 LGHDT, CDR2 YNNKEL (reference sequence). This CDR3 contains 16 residues. The CDR3 nucleotides are TGTGCCAGCAGCCAATGGGGGACACCCTCTGGAAACACCATATATTTT. Its protein product is CASSQWGTPSGNTIYF.

A single count supports this clone. The rearrangement joins TRBV5-1 to TRBJ2-7; the D gene is possibly TRBD2 (6 bases). The CDR3 has 14 amino acids. V was shortened by 2 bases and J by 6 bases, with 15 bases between the two germline ends. The germline V gene encodes CDR1 SGHRS and CDR2 YFSETQ. CDR3 amino acids: CASSFRDHGGEQYF. CDR3 bases: TGCGCCAGCAGCTTCCGGGACCACGGGGGCGAGCAGTACTTC.

CDR3 sequence (DNA): TGTGCCAGCAGCTTAGGAGCGGGGGTGTTCAATGAGCAGTTCTTC. This gives the protein CASSLGAGVFNEQFF. This sequence joins TRBV7-2 and TRBJ2-1, with 8 bases identical to TRBD2. J gave up 6 bases and V 1 base, and 5 bases lay outside the gene matches. Germline V gives CDR1 SGHTA, CDR2 FQGNSA. The CDR3 covers 15 residues.

This sequence joins TRBV15 and TRBJ2-5, with 7 bases that match TRBD1. CDR3 length: 15 residues. Germline lookup yields CDR1 LNHNV and CDR2 YYDKDF (reference sequence). The junction had 7 bases not matched to a gene; V was cut back by 4 bases and J by 2 bases. The CDR3 sequence is CATSTQDRPQETQYF. The CDR3 region has the DNA TGTGCCACCAGCACCCAGGACAGGCCGCAAGAGACCCAGTACTTC. The full variable domain, its missing parts supplied by reference TRBV15 and TRBJ2-5, is DAMVIQNPRYQVTQFGKPVTLSCSQTLNHNVMYWYQQKSSQAPKLLFHYYDKDFNNEADTPDNFQSRRPNTSFCFLDIRSPGLGDTAMYLCATSTQDRPQETQYFGPGTRLLVL.

The J gene is TRBJ2-3, the V gene TRBV9, with TRBD1 identical over 8 bases. The germline CDR1 and CDR2 sequences are SGDLS and YYNGEE. CDR3 length: 19 residues. The ends lost 0 bases at V and 1 base at J; junction bases unmatched: 13. Here the CDR3 reads CASSVVAGGSPEGTDTQYF. The CDR3 nucleotides read TGTGCCAGCAGCGTAGTGGCAGGGGGCTCTCCTGAGGGCACAGATACGCAGTATTTT.

The chain combines TRBV19 with TRBJ1-2, with D perhaps matching TRBD1 (6 bases). Trimming left V 5 bases short and J 6 bases short, with 22 bases between. Looked up from germline, CDR1 is LNHDA and CDR2 is SQIVND (reference sequence). The CDR3 has 16 residues. CDR3 coding DNA: TGTGCCAGTAGTTCTTCATCCGGACAGCTGCTGGATGGCTACACCTTC. It encodes CASSSSSGQLLDGYTF.

This chain uses TRBV4-2 with TRBJ1-2, with 9 bases fitting TRBD1. After removal of 1 base from V and 5 bases from J, the junction contained 8 bases not matched to a gene. The CDR3 loop spans 16 amino acids. Germline CDR1 is LGHNA and CDR2 is YNFKEQ. CDR3: CASSQASGQGTYGYTF. CDR3 nucleotide sequence: TGTGCCAGCAGCCAAGCATCGGGACAGGGAACGTATGGCTACACCTTC.

The chain has TRBV3-1 (or the pseudogene TRBV3-2) and TRBJ2-5, with 12 bases that match TRBD2. The trim removed 3 bases at V and 1 base at J, leaving 9 bases unmatched. Per germline, CDR1 LGHDT and CDR2 YNNKEL (reference sequence). CDR3 size: 18 residues. The CDR3 DNA is TGTGCCAGCAGCCACCTACGGGGGACTAGCGGGTTCCAAGAGACCCAGTACTTC. Its translation is CASSHLRGTSGFQETQYF.

The chain carries TRBV7-9 and TRBJ2-7; the match to TRBD2 covers 8 bases. Trimming cost V 5 bases and J 6 bases; bases outside gene matches: 3. CDR3 size: 12 residues. The germline gives CDR1 SEHNR, CDR2 FQNEAQ (reference sequence). This chain's CDR3 is CASSRGGSEQYF. The CDR3 DNA reads TGTGCCAGCAGCCGGGGGGGTAGCGAGCAGTACTTC.

The CDR3 loop is CASSDQGDQPQHF. CDR3 coding DNA: TGTGCCAGCAGTGATCAGGGGGATCAGCCCCAGCATTTT. J is TRBJ1-5 and V is TRBV28; 7 nucleotides align to TRBD1. The CDR3 spans 13 residues. Trimming cost V 5 bases and J 5 bases; bases outside gene matches: 3. Germline V lookup: CDR1 MDHEN, CDR2 SYDVKM.

The genes are TRBV5-1 and TRBJ2-1; a possible D gene is TRBD2 (6 bases). Germline V gives CDR1 SGHRS, CDR2 YFSETQ. Trimming took off 4 bases at V and 10 bases at J, with 15 bases between the two ends. The CDR3 is 13 residues long. In DNA, the CDR3 is TGCGCCAGCAGCCCGACCCCGGGGAGGGAGCAGTTCTTC. Amino acids: CASSPTPGREQFF.

This clone was seen a single time. The J gene is TRBJ1-1, the V gene TRBV5-1; 9 bases align to TRBD1. CDR1 and CDR2 (germline): SGHRS, YFSETQ. The CDR3 extends over 18 amino acids. Unmatched junction bases numbered 15, after V lost 3 bases and J lost 3 bases. The DNA for the CDR3 is TGCGCCAGCAGCTGGCCGGGACAGGGTGATCGGAGGGACACTGAAGCTTTCTTT. Translation: CASSWPGQGDRRDTEAFF.

This rearrangement joins TRBV10-3 to TRBJ2-7; D might be TRBD1 (5 bases). Germline-derived CDR1 and CDR2 are ENHRY and SYGVKD. Trimming took 0 bases from V and 2 from J, leaving 8 bases between them. This CDR3 is 14 amino acids long. CDR3 sequence: CAISESGQTYEQYF. CDR3 DNA sequence: TGTGCCATCAGTGAGTCGGGGCAAACCTACGAGCAGTACTTC.

V usage is TRBV12-5 and J usage is TRBJ1-5; D is possibly TRBD1 (5 bases). Looked up from germline, CDR1 is LGHNT and CDR2 is FRNRAP. The CDR3 is 16 amino acids. Trimming took off 0 bases at V and 5 bases at J, with 14 bases between the two ends. CDR3 residues: CASGLVSGGEDQPQHF. In nucleotides, the CDR3 is TGTGCTAGTGGTTTGGTTTCCGGGGGTGAGGATCAGCCCCAGCATTTT.

Remarks on this clone: The junction shows a germline mismatch at one end, possibly a read error. The J gene is TRBJ1-1, the V gene TRBV6-5, with D possibly TRBD1 on 5 matching bases. The length of the CDR3 is 10 residues. Germline CDR1 and CDR2: MNHEY and SVGAGI. The CDR3: CASSSDRLPF. In nucleotides, the CDR3 is TGTGCCAGCAGCTCCGACAGACTCCCCTTT.

J is TRBJ2-3 and V is TRBV6-4; possibly TRBD2 for D (6 bases). This CDR3 contains 14 residues. V was pared by 3 bases and J by 5 bases, with 12 bases between. Per germline, CDR1 MRHNA and CDR2 SNTAGT. The DNA of the CDR3 is TGTGCCAGCAGTGAGACTAGTAGGAGAGATACGCAGTATTTT. This codes for CASSETSRRDTQYF.